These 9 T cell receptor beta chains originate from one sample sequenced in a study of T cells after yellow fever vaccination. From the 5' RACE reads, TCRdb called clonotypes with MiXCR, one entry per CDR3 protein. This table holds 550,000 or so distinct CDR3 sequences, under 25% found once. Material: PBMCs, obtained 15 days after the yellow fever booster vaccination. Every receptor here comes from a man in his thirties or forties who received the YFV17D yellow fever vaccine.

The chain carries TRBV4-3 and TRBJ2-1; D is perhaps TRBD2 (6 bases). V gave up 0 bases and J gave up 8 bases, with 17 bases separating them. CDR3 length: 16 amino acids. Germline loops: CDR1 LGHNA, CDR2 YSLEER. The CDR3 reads CASSQEWRDRSHEQFF. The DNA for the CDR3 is TGCGCCAGCAGCCAAGAATGGCGGGACCGTTCCCATGAGCAGTTCTTC.

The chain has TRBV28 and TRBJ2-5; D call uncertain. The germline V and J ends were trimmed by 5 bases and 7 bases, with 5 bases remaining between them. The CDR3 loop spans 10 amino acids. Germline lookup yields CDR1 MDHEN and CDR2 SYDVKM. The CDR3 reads CASSEGTQYF. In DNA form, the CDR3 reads TGTGCCAGCAGTGAAGGGACCCAGTACTTC.

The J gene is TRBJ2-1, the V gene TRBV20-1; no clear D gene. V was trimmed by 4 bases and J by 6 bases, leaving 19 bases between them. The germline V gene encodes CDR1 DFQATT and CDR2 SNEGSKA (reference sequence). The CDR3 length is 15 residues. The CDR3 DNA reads TGCAGTGCTATCAAGTCCCCTAGATTCCCCAATGAGCAGTTCTTC. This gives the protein CSAIKSPRFPNEQFF.

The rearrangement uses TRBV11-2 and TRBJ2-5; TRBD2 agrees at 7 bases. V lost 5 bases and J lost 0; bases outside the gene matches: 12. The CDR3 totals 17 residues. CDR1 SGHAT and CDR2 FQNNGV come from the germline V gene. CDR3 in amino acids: CASSLGIIAGYQETQYF. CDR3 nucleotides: TGTGCCAGCAGCCTAGGTATAATAGCGGGCTACCAAGAGACCCAGTACTTC. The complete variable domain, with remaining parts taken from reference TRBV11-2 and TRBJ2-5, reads EAGVAQSPRYKIIEKRQSVAFWCNPISGHATLYWYQQILGQGPKLLIQFQNNGVVDDSQLPKDRFSAERLKGVDSTLKIQPAKLEDSAVYLCASSLGIIAGYQETQYFGPGTRLLVL.

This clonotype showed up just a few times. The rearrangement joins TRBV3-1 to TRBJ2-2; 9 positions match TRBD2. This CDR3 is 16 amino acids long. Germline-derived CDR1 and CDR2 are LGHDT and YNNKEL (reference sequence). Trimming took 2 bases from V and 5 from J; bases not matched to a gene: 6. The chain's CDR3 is CASSQSSGRWTGELFF. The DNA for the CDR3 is TGTGCCAGCAGCCAAAGTAGCGGGAGATGGACCGGGGAGCTGTTTTTT.

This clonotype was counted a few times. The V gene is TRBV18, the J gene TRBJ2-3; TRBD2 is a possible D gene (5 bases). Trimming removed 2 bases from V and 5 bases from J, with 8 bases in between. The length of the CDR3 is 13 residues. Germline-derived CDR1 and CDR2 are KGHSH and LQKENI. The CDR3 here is CASSPSAEDTQYF. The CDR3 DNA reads TGTGCCAGCTCACCATCAGCGGAAGATACGCAGTATTTT.

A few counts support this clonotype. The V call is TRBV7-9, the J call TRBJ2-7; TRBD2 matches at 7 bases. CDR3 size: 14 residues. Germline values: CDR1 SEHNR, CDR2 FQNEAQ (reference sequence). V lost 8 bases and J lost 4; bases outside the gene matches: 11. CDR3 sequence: CASGQPGTTYEQYF. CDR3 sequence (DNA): TGTGCCAGCGGACAACCGGGGACTACTTACGAGCAGTACTTC. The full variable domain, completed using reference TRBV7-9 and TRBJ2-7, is DTGVSQNPRHKITKRGQNVTFRCDPISEHNRLYWYRQTLGQGPEFLTYFQNEAQLEKSRLLSDRFSAERPKGSFSTLEIQRTEQGDSAMYLCASGQPGTTYEQYFGPGTRLTVT.

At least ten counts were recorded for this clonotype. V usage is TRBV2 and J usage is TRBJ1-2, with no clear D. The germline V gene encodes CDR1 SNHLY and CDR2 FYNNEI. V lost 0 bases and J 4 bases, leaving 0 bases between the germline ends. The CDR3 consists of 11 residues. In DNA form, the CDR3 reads TGTGCCAGCAGTGAAGCCTATGGCTACACCTTC. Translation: CASSEAYGYTF.

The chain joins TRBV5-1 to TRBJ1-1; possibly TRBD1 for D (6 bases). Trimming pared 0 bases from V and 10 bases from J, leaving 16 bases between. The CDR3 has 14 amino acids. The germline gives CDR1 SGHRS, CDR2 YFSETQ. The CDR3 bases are TGCGCCAGCAGCTTGGAGGCAGGGGTGACGATAGCTTTCTTT. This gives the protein CASSLEAGVTIAFF.